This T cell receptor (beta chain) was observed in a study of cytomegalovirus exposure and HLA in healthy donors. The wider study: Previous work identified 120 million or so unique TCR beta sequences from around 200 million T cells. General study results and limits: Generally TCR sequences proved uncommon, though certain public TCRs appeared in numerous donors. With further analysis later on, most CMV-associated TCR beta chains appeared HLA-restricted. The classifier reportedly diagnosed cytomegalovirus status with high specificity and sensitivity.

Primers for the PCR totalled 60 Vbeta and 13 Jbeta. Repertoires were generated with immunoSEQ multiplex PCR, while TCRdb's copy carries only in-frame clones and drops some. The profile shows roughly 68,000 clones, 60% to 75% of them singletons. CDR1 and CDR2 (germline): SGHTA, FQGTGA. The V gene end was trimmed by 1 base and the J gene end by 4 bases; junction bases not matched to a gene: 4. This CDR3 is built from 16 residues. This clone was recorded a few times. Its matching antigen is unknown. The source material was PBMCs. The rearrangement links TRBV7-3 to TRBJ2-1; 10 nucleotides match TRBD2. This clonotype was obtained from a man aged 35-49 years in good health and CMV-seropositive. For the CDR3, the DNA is TGTGCCAGCAGCTTAAATAGCGGGGGGTCATACAATGAGCAGTTCTTC. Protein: CASSLNSGGSYNEQFF.